This record covers a single T cell receptor (beta chain). Within the library, unique molecular identifiers were attached to each individual cDNA molecule. TCRdb recomputed calls from the RACE reads with MiXCR, one row per CDR3 protein. The sample has 110,000 to 150,000 distinct CDR3 sequences; about 11% are singletons. Germline-derived CDR1 and CDR2 are SGDLS and YYNGEE. V gave up 3 bases and J gave up 9 bases, with 10 bases separating them. The CDR3 runs 13 residues. Time point noted: patch test 2, 6 weeks after DPC sensitization. Treatment reported: therapeutic diphenylcyclopropenone sensitization with weekly scalp DPC. RNA extraction used unfractionated whole blood as the source of total RNA. The sample originates from a study of human T cells and chemical hapten exposure. Across the whole study: Patients got weekly scalp diphenylcyclopropenone doses over the approximately 23-week study.

The rearrangement joins TRBV9 to TRBJ1-6, with a possible D match to TRBD1 (6 bases). The clonotype was recovered from a woman in her forties or fifties with alopecia areata. Some clones in this sample may be carry-over from other donors' samples. The input for sequencing was whole blood, taken in connection with sensitization to the hapten diphenylcyclopropenone (DPC). The CDR3 DNA is TGTGCCAGCAGCGCGGCAGGGGCTTCACCCCTCCACTTT. It is translated as CASSAAGASPLHF.